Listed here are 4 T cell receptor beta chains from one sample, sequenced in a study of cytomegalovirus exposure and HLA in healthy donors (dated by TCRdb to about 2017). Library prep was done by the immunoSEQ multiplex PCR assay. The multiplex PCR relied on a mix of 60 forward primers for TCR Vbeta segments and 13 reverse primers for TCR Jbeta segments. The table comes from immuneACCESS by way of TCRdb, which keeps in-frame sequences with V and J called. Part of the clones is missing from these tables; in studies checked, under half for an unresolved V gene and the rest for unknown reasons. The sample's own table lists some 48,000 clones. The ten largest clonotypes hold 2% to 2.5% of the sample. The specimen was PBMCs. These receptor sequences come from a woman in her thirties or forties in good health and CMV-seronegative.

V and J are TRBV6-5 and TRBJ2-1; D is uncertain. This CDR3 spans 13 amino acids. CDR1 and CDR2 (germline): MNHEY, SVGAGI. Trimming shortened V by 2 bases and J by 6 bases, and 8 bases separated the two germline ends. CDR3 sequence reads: CASSYGLVNEQFF. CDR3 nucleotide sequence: TGTGCCAGCAGTTACGGGCTCGTCAATGAGCAGTTCTTC.

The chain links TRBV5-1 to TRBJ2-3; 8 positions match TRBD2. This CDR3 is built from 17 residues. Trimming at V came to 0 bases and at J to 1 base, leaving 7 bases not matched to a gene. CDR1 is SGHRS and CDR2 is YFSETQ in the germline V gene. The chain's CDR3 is CASSLGSWRGGTDTQYF. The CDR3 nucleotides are TGCGCCAGCAGCTTGGGGTCTTGGCGGGGGGGCACAGATACGCAGTATTTT.

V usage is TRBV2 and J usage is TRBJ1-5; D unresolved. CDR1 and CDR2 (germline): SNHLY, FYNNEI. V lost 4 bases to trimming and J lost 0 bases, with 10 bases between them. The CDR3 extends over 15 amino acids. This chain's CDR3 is CASSAPSGSNQPQHF. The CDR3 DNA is TGTGCCAGCAGTGCACCGAGTGGTAGCAATCAGCCCCAGCATTTT.

CDR3 DNA sequence: TGCGCCAGCAGCCAGCACACAGGCTCTGGGGCCAACGTCCTGACTTTC. This codes for CASSQHTGSGANVLTF. The chain has TRBV4-1 and TRBJ2-6; D is perhaps TRBD1 (5 bases). Trimming took 3 bases from V and 0 from J, leaving 9 bases between them. Germline CDR1 reads MGHRA; CDR2 reads YSYEKL. The CDR3 extends over 16 amino acids.